These T cell receptor beta chains were read from a single sample in a study of cytomegalovirus exposure and HLA in healthy donors. Clones were read by immunoSEQ multiplex PCR, and TCRdb kept only the in-frame ones, dropping some. In the table there are 65,000 to 95,000 clones, 60% to 85% of which are singletons. The sample taken for sequencing was PBMCs. The receptors come from a male donor in good health and CMV-seropositive. Each CDR3 is given with its conserved first and last residue. D genes are given only for firm matches. Clone size is not always given. Where it is, it says once, few, many or a class for expanded clones.

abundance,v_gene,d_gene,j_gene,CDR3aa,CDR3nt
-,TRBV7-2,-,TRBJ2-3,CASSLGPGWESPPDTQYF,TGTGCCAGCAGCTTAGGGCCTGGGTGGGAGTCGCCGCCAGATACGCAGTATTTT
-,TRBV10-3,TRBD1,TRBJ1-1,CAISGTANTEAFF,TGTGCCATCAGCGGGACAGCCAACACTGAAGCTTTCTTT
-,TRBV27,TRBD2,TRBJ2-7,CASSFLAGGWYEQYF,TGTGCCAGCAGTTTCTTAGCGGGAGGATGGTACGAGCAGTACTTC
once,TRBV28,-,TRBJ1-1,CASAVNTEAFF,TGTGCCAGCGCAGTGAACACTGAAGCTTTCTTT
-,TRBV2,-,TRBJ2-7,CASTLGALQYEQYF,TGTGCCAGCACCCTCGGAGCCCTCCAATACGAGCAGTACTTC
few,TRBV5-4,TRBD1,TRBJ1-2,CASSIRTGPYGYTF,TGTGCCAGCAGCATAAGGACAGGGCCCTATGGCTACACCTTC
-,TRBV14,-,TRBJ1-2,CASSQDPGEHYGYTF,TGTGCCAGCAGCCAAGATCCAGGGGAACACTATGGCTACACCTTC
-,TRBV19,-,TRBJ1-1,CASSIRRGMNTEAFF,TGTGCCAGTAGTATCCGCAGAGGGATGAACACTGAAGCTTTCTTT
-,TRBV5-4,-,TRBJ2-3,CASSVYGALDTQYF,TGTGCCAGCAGCGTTTATGGAGCGTTGGATACGCAGTATTTT
-,TRBV5-1,-,TRBJ2-7,CASSLDSALEQYF,TGCGCCAGCAGCTTAGACAGCGCCCTGGAGCAGTACTTC
-,TRBV14,TRBD2,TRBJ2-5,CASRHGTSGEETQYF,TGTGCCAGCAGACACGGGACTAGCGGCGAAGAGACCCAGTACTTC
few,TRBV6-5,TRBD2,TRBJ2-3,CASSQREAPDTQYF,TGTGCCAGCAGCCAGCGGGAGGCCCCAGATACGCAGTATTTT
-,TRBV19,TRBD1,TRBJ1-6,CASSPTGQGRSPLHF,TGTGCCAGTAGTCCGACGGGACAGGGGCGGTCACCCCTCCACTTT
few,TRBV5-1,TRBD1,TRBJ2-7,CASSGRTGLVFEQYF,TGCGCCAGCAGCGGGCGGACAGGTTTGGTATTCGAGCAGTACTTC
-,TRBV7-8,-,TRBJ1-5,CASSSGRVSNQPQHF,TGTGCCAGCAGCTCCGGCAGGGTTTCCAATCAGCCCCAGCATTTT
-,TRBV7-9,TRBD2,TRBJ2-5,CASSPPSGSQETQYF,TGTGCCAGCAGCCCCCCCAGCGGGAGTCAAGAGACCCAGTACTTC
once,TRBV7-8,-,TRBJ1-2,CASSLGSGGYYGYTF,TGTGCCAGCAGCTTGGGGTCGGGGGGGTACTATGGCTACACCTTC
-,TRBV5-1,-,TRBJ1-2,CASSLSPPAAGGYTF,TGCGCCAGCAGCTTGTCCCCCCCAGCAGCAGGGGGCTACACCTTC
-,TRBV7-9,TRBD2,TRBJ2-5,CASSLVRSGASETQYF,TGTGCCAGCAGCTTAGTTCGTAGCGGGGCGTCAGAGACCCAGTACTTC
-,TRBV27,TRBD1,TRBJ1-1,CASQGALTEAFF,TGTGCCAGCCAGGGGGCCCTGACTGAAGCTTTCTTT
-,TRBV14,TRBD2,TRBJ2-2,CASSQPSGGNTGELFF,TGTGCCAGCAGCCAACCTAGCGGGGGGAACACCGGGGAGCTGTTTTTT
-,TRBV27,-,TRBJ1-1,CASSSPLRGRCEAFF,TGTGCCAGCAGTTCCCCCCTTAGAGGAAGGTGTGAAGCTTTCTTT
-,TRBV6-4,TRBD2,TRBJ2-3,CASSVGLAGANTDTQYF,TGTGCCAGCAGTGTAGGACTAGCGGGGGCTAACACAGATACGCAGTATTTT
-,TRBV7-9,TRBD1,TRBJ2-7,CSSSLGGRSYEQYF,TGTTCCAGCAGCTTAGGGGGCAGGTCCTACGAGCAGTACTTC
-,TRBV11-1,TRBD1,TRBJ1-1,CASSPGGTEAFF,TGTGCCAGCAGCCCAGGGGGCACTGAAGCTTTCTTT
few,TRBV28,TRBD1,TRBJ1-1,CASSPQLTGGRMNTEAFF,TGTGCCAGCAGTCCGCAATTGACAGGGGGAAGGATGAACACTGAAGCTTTCTTT
once,TRBV11-2,-,TRBJ1-2,CASSSLGTSYGYTF,TGTGCCAGCAGCTCCCTTGGGACTTCCTATGGCTACACCTTC
-,TRBV11-3,TRBD1,TRBJ2-5,CASSRGPGGGETQYF,TGTGCCAGCAGCAGGGGGCCGGGTGGGGGAGAGACCCAGTACTTC
-,TRBV7-9,TRBD1,TRBJ1-1,CASSPRRQGVGNTEAFF,TGTGCCAGCAGCCCGAGAAGGCAGGGGGTTGGGAACACTGAAGCTTTCTTT
-,TRBV27,-,TRBJ2-1,CASAVQSSYNEQFF,TGTGCCAGCGCTGTACAGAGCTCCTACAATGAGCAGTTCTTC
-,TRBV7-9,-,TRBJ1-2,CASSNFRGPPNYGYTF,TGTGCCAGCAGCAATTTCAGGGGACCTCCTAACTATGGCTACACCTTC
-,TRBV6-6,TRBD2,TRBJ2-1,CASSGTSGYNEQFF,TGTGCCAGCAGCGGGACTAGCGGGTACAATGAGCAGTTCTTC
-,TRBV9,TRBD1,TRBJ1-2,CASSVTDRPGAGYTF,TGTGCCAGCAGCGTTACGGACAGGCCAGGGGCCGGCTACACCTTC
few,TRBV7-2,TRBD1,TRBJ1-2,CASSSYGQAWGYTF,TGTGCCAGCAGCTCCTATGGACAGGCCTGGGGCTACACCTTC
-,TRBV29-1,-,TRBJ2-7,CSVAGGSRRYEQYF,TGCAGCGTTGCGGGGGGCTCAAGACGCTACGAGCAGTACTTC
-,TRBV27,TRBD2,TRBJ2-5,CASSLNGGETQYF,TGTGCCAGCAGTTTAAACGGGGGGGAGACCCAGTACTTC
-,TRBV6-1,-,TRBJ1-2,CASSERAGRGYTF,TGTGCCAGCAGTGAAAGGGCAGGGCGTGGCTACACCTTC
few,TRBV25-1,-,TRBJ1-2,CASTLAGGGYTF,TGTGCCAGTACACTCGCGGGGGGTGGCTACACCTTC
-,TRBV2,TRBD1,TRBJ2-4,CASTDRGLAKNIQYF,TGTGCCAGCACGGACAGGGGGCTAGCCAAAAACATTCAGTACTTC
few,TRBV4-1,-,TRBJ1-5,CASSPKPDSNQPQHF,TGCGCCAGCAGCCCAAAGCCCGATAGCAATCAGCCCCAGCATTTT
-,TRBV20-1,-,TRBJ2-1,CSASQGNEQFF,TGCAGTGCTAGTCAGGGTAATGAGCAGTTCTTC
-,TRBV4-3,-,TRBJ2-7,CASSQAWASSYEQYF,TGCGCCAGCAGCCAAGCATGGGCGAGCTCCTACGAGCAGTACTTC
once,TRBV6-5,-,TRBJ2-2,CASSYSGGLNTGELFF,TGTGCCAGCAGTTACTCTGGGGGACTCAACACCGGGGAGCTGTTTTTT